Given below is one TCR beta chain in context. Its antigen is currently unknown. The record originates from a study of T cells in Graves' hyperthyroidism and ophthalmopathy. Study-wide points: Patients with ophthalmopathy were separated from those with stable hyperthyroidism by a 13 V-J model.

The ends lost 6 bases at V and 15 bases at J; junction bases unmatched: 17. The germline V gene encodes CDR1 MNHEY and CDR2 SVGEGT. The length of the CDR3 is 15 residues. Regions amplified from RNA transcripts were the TCR beta CDR3 regions. First-round RT-PCR of the TCR CDR3 relied on the HTBI primer set. TCRdb re-analysed the multiplex PCR reads in MiXCR, keeping a single row per CDR3 protein. This table has hundreds of thousands of distinct CDR3 sequences, roughly 15% appearing once. The chain employs TRBV6-2 or TRBV6-3 and TRBJ2-1; 10 bases align to TRBD2. The sequenced sample consisted of blood. This sequence originates from a middle-aged woman with Graves' ophthalmopathy. The CDR3 region has the DNA TGTGCCAGCAGCCCGCCAGCGGGAGGGGGGCTTACTGGGTTCTTC. This gives the protein CASSPPAGGGLTGFF.